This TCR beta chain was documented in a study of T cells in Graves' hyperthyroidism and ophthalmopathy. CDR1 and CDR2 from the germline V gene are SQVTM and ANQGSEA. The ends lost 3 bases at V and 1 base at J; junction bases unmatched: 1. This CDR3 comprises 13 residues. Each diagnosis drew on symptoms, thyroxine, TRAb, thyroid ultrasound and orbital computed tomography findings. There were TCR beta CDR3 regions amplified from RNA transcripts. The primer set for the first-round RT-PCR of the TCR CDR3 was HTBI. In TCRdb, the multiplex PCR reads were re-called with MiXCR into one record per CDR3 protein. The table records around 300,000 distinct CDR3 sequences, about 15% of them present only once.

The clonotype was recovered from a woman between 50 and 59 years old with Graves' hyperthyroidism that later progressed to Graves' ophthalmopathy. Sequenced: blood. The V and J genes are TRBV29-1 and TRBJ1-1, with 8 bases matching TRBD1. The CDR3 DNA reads TGCAGCGTTGACGGACAGGGGAACACTGAAGCTTTCTTT. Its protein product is CSVDGQGNTEAFF.